This entry concerns a single T cell receptor (beta chain). These data originate in a study of tumor-infiltrating lymphocytes in oesophageal squamous cell carcinoma. Germline loops: CDR1 SGHTA, CDR2 FQGTGA. This CDR3 comprises 13 residues. The ends were cut back, 3 bases at V and 6 bases at J, with 9 bases in the middle. In TCRdb, the PCR reads were re-called with MiXCR into one record per CDR3 protein. The sample includes more than 15,000 distinct CDR3 sequences, approximately 46% of them seen just once. The receptor was derived from a male donor with esophageal squamous cell carcinoma. The sequenced sample consisted of esophageal tumor tissue. The V and J genes are TRBV7-3 and TRBJ2-1; tentatively, D is TRBD1 or TRBD2 (5 bases each). The CDR3 sequence: CASSFGARNEQFF. The CDR3 DNA reads as TGTGCCAGCAGCTTCGGGGCCCGCAATGAGCAGTTCTTC.